These 25 T cell receptor beta chains originate from one sample sequenced in a study of OX40 agonist ivuxolimab in advanced cancers. The data were produced by immunoSEQ multiplex PCR, yet TCRdb's version contains in-frame clones alone and is incomplete. The repertoire holds tens of thousands of clones, with 83% as singletons. Here the sequenced sample was CD4+ or CD8+ T cells sorted from blood, taken in a trial of the OX40 agonist ivuxolimab. Every receptor here comes from an adult with an advanced solid tumor such as melanoma, head and neck, liver or kidney cancer.

This rearrangement joins TRBV2 to TRBJ1-5, with D possibly TRBD1 on 5 matching bases. This CDR3 region has 15 residues. Germline CDR1 reads SNHLY; CDR2 reads FYNNEI. Trimming took off 1 base at V and 3 bases at J, with 10 bases between the two ends. CDR3 amino acids: CASSEVRVLNQPQHF. CDR3 nucleotides: TGTGCCAGCAGTGAAGTCAGGGTCCTCAATCAGCCCCAGCATTTT.

In this sample, this clone turned up a few times. This sequence joins TRBV6-1 and TRBJ1-5; possible D gene TRBD1, 6 bases. The ends were cut back, 0 bases at V and 0 bases at J, with 6 bases in the middle. The CDR3 covers 15 residues. Per germline, CDR1 MNHNS and CDR2 SASEGT. CDR3 in DNA: TGTGCCAGCAGTGAAGCGACAGGTAGCAATCAGCCCCAGCATTTT. Its protein product is CASSEATGSNQPQHF.

This chain joins TRBV10-2 and TRBJ2-7, with 7 bases that match TRBD1. The ends lost 6 bases at V and 5 bases at J; junction bases unmatched: 13. The CDR3 length is 15 residues. Germline V CDR1 and CDR2: WSHSY, SAAADI. This CDR3 is CASSTLGGPEDEQYF. The CDR3, as DNA: TGCGCCAGCAGCACTCTAGGGGGCCCAGAGGACGAGCAGTACTTC.

V usage is TRBV19 and J usage is TRBJ1-1; a weak D match, TRBD1 (5 bases). Trimming cost V 3 bases and J 5 bases, with 10 bases left between them. Germline-derived CDR1 and CDR2 are LNHDA and SQIVND (reference sequence). The CDR3 runs to 13 residues. CDR3 bases: TGTGCCAGTAGTATGGGGGGACGGACTGAAGCTTTCTTT. It yields the protein CASSMGGRTEAFF.

The chain couples TRBV10-3 to TRBJ1-2; 7 nucleotides align to TRBD1. Germline V gives CDR1 ENHRY, CDR2 SYGVKD. J gave up 2 bases and V 4 bases, and 1 base lay outside the gene matches. This CDR3 is 13 amino acids long. The CDR3 DNA follows: TGTGCCATCAGTGGGGACAGCAACTATGGCTACACCTTC. Protein product: CAISGDSNYGYTF.

DNA of the CDR3: TGCAGCGTTGAACTTCAGGGCGGCTATGGCTACACCTTC. Translating gives CSVELQGGYGYTF. The gene calls are TRBV29-1 and TRBJ1-2; D perhaps matches TRBD1 (5 bases). This CDR3 has 13 residues. Trimming took 2 bases from V and 4 from J, leaving 11 bases between them. Germline V gene data show CDR1 as SQVTM and CDR2 as ANQGSEA. The full variable domain, its missing parts supplied by reference TRBV29-1 and TRBJ1-2, is SAVISQKPSRDICQRGTSLTIQCQVDSQVTMMFWYRQQPGQSLTLIATANQGSEATYESGFVIDKFPISRPNLTFSTLTVSNMSPEDSSIYLCSVELQGGYGYTFGSGTRLTVV.

A single count supports this clone. The chain uses TRBV10-3 and TRBJ2-2, with 7 bases aligning to TRBD2. Losses at the gene ends were 9 bases for V and 1 base for J; bases not matched to a gene: 2. The V gene's germline CDR1 is ENHRY and CDR2 SYGVKD. The CDR3 contains 13 residues. CDR3 protein: CAIIAGNTGELFF. The DNA of the CDR3 is TGTGCCATTATAGCGGGGAACACCGGGGAGCTGTTTTTT.

The genes are TRBV13 and TRBJ1-1; 9 bases are shared with TRBD1. Germline V CDR1 and CDR2: PRHDT, FYEKMQ (reference sequence). The ends lost 5 bases at V and 4 bases at J; junction bases unmatched: 5. The length of the CDR3 is 14 residues. This CDR3 is CASSLQGQGTEAFF. For the CDR3, the DNA is TGTGCCAGCAGCCTACAGGGACAGGGCACTGAAGCTTTCTTT.

The chain has TRBV7-9 and TRBJ2-7; D gene uncertain. The CDR3 extends over 12 amino acids. Per the germline V gene, CDR1 is SEHNR and CDR2 is FQNEAQ (reference sequence). V was trimmed by 5 bases and J by 5 bases, leaving 10 bases between them. The CDR3 sequence is CASSPIRDEQYF. DNA for the CDR3: TGTGCCAGCAGCCCTATCCGGGACGAGCAGTACTTC.

V and J are TRBV4-1 and TRBJ2-1; 8 positions match TRBD1. The length of the CDR3 is 17 residues. V shed 2 bases, J shed 5 bases, and the junction held 11 bases outside the gene matches. Germline V lookup: CDR1 MGHRA, CDR2 YSYEKL. CDR3 protein: CASSQLQQGGENNEQFF. The DNA of the CDR3 is TGCGCCAGCAGCCAACTCCAACAGGGGGGAGAGAACAATGAGCAGTTCTTC.

The chain couples TRBV6-1 to TRBJ1-6; TRBD1 is a possible D gene (5 bases). CDR3 length equals 13 residues. V was shortened by 6 bases and J by 9 bases, with 12 bases between the two germline ends. Germline V gene sequence: CDR1 MNHNS, CDR2 SASEGT. CDR3 coding DNA: TGTGCCAGCAGGGGGACCTGGGGTTCACCCCTCCACTTT. It yields the protein CASRGTWGSPLHF.

The V and J genes are TRBV6-1 and TRBJ1-5, with D perhaps matching TRBD1 (5 bases). V lost 6 bases and J lost 0, with 12 bases in between. The CDR3 sequence is 15 residues long. Germline V gives CDR1 MNHNS, CDR2 SASEGT. Here the CDR3 DNA reads TGTGCCAGCAGCCGGTATGACAGTAGCAATCAGCCCCAGCATTTT. This sequence encodes CASSRYDSSNQPQHF.

The chain links TRBV18 to TRBJ1-1; D is unclear. CDR3 length equals 14 residues. Trimming pared 6 bases from V and 3 bases from J, leaving 14 bases between. Germline V gene sequence: CDR1 KGHSH, CDR2 LQKENI. Here the CDR3 DNA reads TGTGCCAGCTCCCCCGGGAACTTGGACACTGAAGCTTTCTTT. Its translation is CASSPGNLDTEAFF.

This chain joins TRBV9 and TRBJ1-3; weak D call: TRBD1 (5 bases). This CDR3 is built from 15 residues. The germline V gene encodes CDR1 SGDLS and CDR2 YYNGEE. The germline V and J ends were trimmed by 3 bases and 0 bases, with 10 bases remaining between them. CDR3 sequence (DNA): TGTGCCAGCAGCGCGGCAGACAGCTCTGGAAACACCATATATTTT. Amino acid sequence: CASSAADSSGNTIYF.

This clone has only one observation. The chain carries TRBV13 and TRBJ2-7; 11 bases agree with TRBD1. Germline trimming cut 5 bases from V and 2 bases from J; bases unmatched to any gene: 2. The CDR3 contains 14 residues. Germline V CDR1 and CDR2: PRHDT, FYEKMQ (reference sequence). The chain's CDR3 is CASSPGQGAYEQYF. CDR3 sequence (DNA): TGTGCCAGCAGCCCGGGACAGGGGGCCTACGAGCAGTACTTC.

The V gene is TRBV6-1, the J gene TRBJ1-5, with TRBD1 matching over 9 bases. The CDR3 extends over 15 amino acids. Germline loops: CDR1 MNHNS, CDR2 SASEGT. With V trimmed by 5 bases and J by 4 bases, 6 bases remained unmatched. The CDR3 region has the DNA TGTGCCAGCAGTCTCACCGGACAGGGGAATCAGCCCCAGCATTTT. The encoded protein is CASSLTGQGNQPQHF.

For the CDR3, the DNA is TGTGCCAGTAGTATTGGTGGGAGAGGTTCACCCCTCCACTTT. Amino acids: CASSIGGRGSPLHF. The V and J genes are TRBV19 and TRBJ1-6; D call uncertain. The CDR3 sequence is 14 residues long. Germline lookup yields CDR1 LNHDA and CDR2 SQIVND (reference sequence). V was shortened by 3 bases and J by 9 bases, with 12 bases between the two germline ends.

This clone was detected only once. The rearrangement links TRBV7-9 to TRBJ2-5; 10 nucleotides line up with TRBD1. CDR3 length: 14 residues. Looked up from germline, CDR1 is SEHNR and CDR2 is FQNEAQ (reference sequence). Unmatched junction bases numbered 3, after V lost 5 bases and J lost 3 bases. The CDR3 DNA sequence: TGTGCCAGCAGCCCAGGGACAGGGGAAGAGACCCAGTACTTC. Translation gives CASSPGTGEETQYF.

J is TRBJ1-2 and V is TRBV2, with TRBD1 matching 9 bases. The CDR3 has 15 amino acids. Germline CDR1 and CDR2: SNHLY and FYNNEI. Unmatched junction bases numbered 6, after V lost 3 bases and J lost 4 bases. The CDR3 loop reads CASSEGLTGGYGYTF. CDR3 nucleotides: TGTGCCAGCAGTGAGGGCCTGACAGGGGGCTATGGCTACACCTTC.

This clone was seen only once. The rearrangement links TRBV7-2 to TRBJ2-7; 10 positions agree with TRBD1. Germline V gene data show CDR1 as SGHTA and CDR2 as FQGNSA. The V segment lost 5 bases and the J segment 1 base; nucleotides outside the gene matches: 5. CDR3 length: 15 amino acids. CDR3 sequence reads: CASSARDRGSYEQYF. CDR3 sequence (DNA): TGTGCCAGCAGCGCGAGGGACAGGGGTTCCTACGAGCAGTACTTC.

The chain couples TRBV4-2 to TRBJ1-5; the D gene is possibly TRBD1 (6 bases). Germline V CDR1 and CDR2: LGHNA, YNFKEQ. The CDR3 is made up of 15 amino acids. The germline V and J ends were trimmed by 4 bases and 0 bases, with 10 bases remaining between them. The CDR3 is CASSPRTDSNQPQHF. The CDR3 nucleotides are TGTGCCAGCAGCCCCCGGACAGATAGCAATCAGCCCCAGCATTTT.

This chain uses TRBV7-8 with TRBJ2-2; D is perhaps TRBD1 or TRBD2 (5 bases each). Deletions cut 5 bases from V and 5 bases from J, with 21 bases between. Germline lookup yields CDR1 SGHVS and CDR2 FQNEAQ. This CDR3 region has 17 residues. CDR3 DNA: TGTGCCAGCAGCGCGGTGATGACCTCGAGGGGAACCGGGGAGCTGTTTTTT. Residues: CASSAVMTSRGTGELFF.

The chain recombines TRBV14 with TRBJ2-1; D is possibly TRBD2 (5 bases). Germline-derived CDR1 and CDR2 are SGHDN and FVKESK. The ends were cut back, 4 bases at V and 3 bases at J, with 13 bases in the middle. The CDR3 loop spans 15 amino acids. CDR3: CASSPGSGNYNEQFF. CDR3 bases: TGTGCCAGCAGCCCCGGATCGGGAAACTACAATGAGCAGTTCTTC.

This sequence joins TRBV19 and TRBJ1-1; D unclear. Per germline, CDR1 LNHDA and CDR2 SQIVND (reference sequence). V shed 2 bases and J shed 1 base, with 8 bases lying between them. The CDR3 covers 14 residues. This chain's CDR3 is CASSIRRENTEAFF. The CDR3 coding sequence is TGTGCCAGTAGTATAAGGCGGGAGAACACTGAAGCTTTCTTT.

A note on this clone: This sample includes further DNA sequences coding for the same CDR3. The chain couples TRBV27 to TRBJ1-2; no definite D call. Trimming stripped 6 bases from V and 2 bases from J, with 10 bases between. Germline CDR1 and CDR2: MNHEY and SMNVEV (reference sequence). The CDR3 runs to 13 residues. The CDR3 bases are TGTGCCAGCAGCCTCGGGATCAACTATGGCTACACCTTC. Translated, it gives CASSLGINYGYTF.